This TCR beta chain was documented in a study of blood T cell repertoires in COVID-19. This CDR3 contains 13 residues. V was cut by 6 bases and J by 7 bases, with 13 bases left in between. Germline CDR1 reads MNHEY; CDR2 reads SVGAGI. TCRdb's table, derived via immunoSEQ multiplex PCR, lists solely in-frame clones and lacks some. The sample lists about 100,000 clones, 80% occurring once. Specimen: peripheral blood. This receptor was obtained from a woman between 70 and 85 years old with acute or convalescent COVID-19. The chain is built from TRBV6-5 and TRBJ1-5; no reliable D call. The CDR3 reads CASRGGPEQPQHF. The CDR3, as DNA: TGTGCCAGCAGAGGAGGTCCGGAGCAGCCCCAGCATTTT.